The rows below give T cell receptor beta chains drawn from one sample of a study of T-cell memory formation after mild COVID-19. A single record per CDR3 protein comes from TCRdb applying MiXCR to the 5' RACE reads. The repertoire has under 300,000 distinct CDR3 sequences, 9.4% of them found once; the top ten carry around 21%. The specimen sequenced was PBMCs or a T cell subset sorted from them (not recorded which). These receptors originate from a man between 18 and 29 years old who had mild COVID-19 (a few samples of this study predate the infection). Cell type and time point are not known. Each CDR3 is given with its conserved first and last residue. D genes are given only for firm matches. A clone size is listed for some rows: how often the clone was seen (once, few, many), or a class if it is expanded.

TRBJ2-3	TRBV12-3/TRBV12-4	many	TRBD1	CASSFGTGQVDTQYF	TGTGCCAGCAGTTTCGGGACAGGGCAGGTAGATACGCAGTATTTT
TRBJ2-7	TRBV7-2	many	TRBD1	CASSLTGGHEQYF	TGTGCCAGCAGCTTAACAGGGGGCCACGAGCAGTACTTC
TRBJ1-6	TRBV4-3	few	TRBD1	CASSQSGTDYNSPLHF	TGCGCCAGCAGCCAATCCGGGACAGACTATAATTCACCCCTCCACTTT
TRBJ1-6	TRBV20-1	few	-	CSAGSSPLHF	TGCAGTGCCGGGAGCTCACCCCTCCACTTT
TRBJ2-1	TRBV7-2	few	-	CASSLRQGGYNEQFF	TGTGCCAGCAGCTTAAGGCAGGGAGGATACAATGAGCAGTTCTTC
TRBJ2-2	TRBV14	-	-	CASSQLNTGELFF	TGTGCCAGCAGCCAGCTGAACACCGGGGAGCTGTTTTTT
TRBJ1-1	TRBV12-5	few	-	CASGLVKGGVAEAFF	TGTGCTAGTGGTTTGGTTAAGGGAGGAGTCGCTGAAGCTTTCTTT
TRBJ1-1	TRBV6-6	-	-	CASHPGRGWGVAFF	TGTGCCAGCCACCCCGGACGGGGATGGGGTGTAGCTTTCTTT
TRBJ2-6	TRBV5-8	few	-	CASSMESFSGANVLTF	TGTGCCAGCAGCATGGAGTCGTTCTCTGGGGCCAACGTCCTGACTTTC
TRBJ2-5	TRBV5-1	many	-	CASSLARETQYF	TGTGCCAGCAGCTTAGCCCGAGAGACCCAGTACTTC
TRBJ2-5	TRBV29-1	-	-	CSVGRELETQYF	TGCAGCGTTGGCAGGGAGTTGGAGACCCAGTACTTC
TRBJ2-4	TRBV6-2/TRBV6-3	few	TRBD1	CASSSGTEVAKGIQYF	TGTGCCAGCAGTTCCGGGACAGAAGTAGCCAAGGGCATTCAGTACTTC
TRBJ1-1	TRBV7-2	-	-	CASILYYSNTEAFF	TGTGCCAGCATCTTATATTACAGTAACACTGAAGCTTTCTTT
TRBJ2-3	TRBV20-1	many	-	CSAGPQLLVITQYF	TGCAGTGCCGGACCCCAATTACTAGTCATTACGCAGTATTTT
TRBJ2-7	TRBV7-6	many	-	CASSLGGLGSYEQYF	TGTGCCAGCAGCTTAGGGGGGCTTGGCTCCTACGAGCAGTACTTC
TRBJ2-3	TRBV4-3	few	TRBD2	CASSQVSSGGATQYF	TGCGCCAGCAGCCAAGTGTCTAGCGGGGGTGCTACGCAGTATTTT
TRBJ2-2	TRBV7-8	few	TRBD1	CASSVGQGQGTGELFF	TGTGCCAGCAGCGTAGGACAGGGCCAGGGCACCGGGGAGCTGTTTTTT
TRBJ2-3	TRBV11-2	few	-	CASSLDRLASRTDTQYF	TGTGCCAGCAGCTTAGATCGGCTAGCCAGTAGGACAGATACGCAGTATTTT
TRBJ2-3	TRBV4-2	many	TRBD2	CASSPSAGEADTQYF	TGTGCCAGCAGCCCATCAGCGGGGGAGGCAGATACGCAGTATTTT
TRBJ2-1	TRBV7-7	many	TRBD1	CASSSGTASYNEQFF	TGTGCTAGCAGCTCCGGGACAGCCTCCTACAATGAGCAGTTCTTC
TRBJ2-3	TRBV12-3/TRBV12-4	-	TRBD2	CASSLGSRRGSGTDTQYF	TGTGCCAGCAGTTTAGGAAGCCGGAGGGGTAGCGGGACAGATACGCAGTATTTT
TRBJ2-3	TRBV29-1	few	-	CSARWRTDTQYF	TGCAGCGCTCGCTGGCGCACAGATACGCAGTATTTT
TRBJ2-1	TRBV24-1	-	TRBD2	CATSDRTSGGIEQFF	TGTGCCACCAGTGATCGGACTAGCGGGGGGATTGAGCAGTTCTTC
TRBJ2-3	TRBV7-7	-	-	CASSFGTYDTQYF	TGTGCCAGCAGCTTCGGGACTTACGATACGCAGTATTTT
TRBJ1-1	TRBV18	-	-	CASSPRMTVLQAFF	TGTGCCAGCTCACCTCGAATGACCGTATTACAGGCTTTCTTT
TRBJ1-1	TRBV7-9	few	-	CASSLKGEAFF	TGTGCCAGCAGCTTGAAGGGTGAAGCTTTCTTT
TRBJ2-5	TRBV18	-	-	CASSPTPQETQYF	TGTGCCAGCTCACCGACTCCTCAAGAGACCCAGTACTTC
TRBJ2-2	TRBV6-5	-	-	CASKDYPNTGELFF	TGTGCCAGCAAGGATTACCCCAACACCGGGGAGCTGTTTTTT
TRBJ2-7	TRBV20-1	-	-	CSATVGGSYEQYF	TGCAGTGCTACGGTAGGGGGCTCCTACGAGCAGTACTTC
TRBJ1-3	TRBV7-9	few	-	CASSLAGGPVLANTIYF	TGTGCCAGCAGCTTAGCGGGGGGTCCCGTTCTTGCAAACACCATATATTTT
TRBJ2-5	TRBV5-1	-	TRBD1	CASSPTGTGPGGETQYF	TGCGCCAGCAGCCCCACCGGGACAGGCCCCGGGGGAGAGACCCAGTACTTC
TRBJ2-5	TRBV9	-	TRBD2	CASSVASGGQETQYF	TGTGCCAGCAGCGTAGCTAGCGGGGGGCAAGAGACCCAGTACTTC
TRBJ2-6	TRBV5-1	-	-	CASSPGVGGGANVLTF	TGCGCCAGCAGCCCAGGTGTCGGGGGTGGGGCCAACGTCCTGACTTTC
TRBJ2-3	TRBV29-1	many	-	CSVEWGSDTQYF	TGCAGCGTTGAATGGGGGTCAGATACGCAGTATTTT
TRBJ1-2	TRBV4-3	-	TRBD1	CASSQDYGRGRDGFYGYTF	TGCGCCAGCAGCCAAGACTACGGCAGGGGGCGCGACGGATTTTATGGCTACACCTTC
TRBJ1-6	TRBV23-1	many	TRBD1	CASSQSVRDRGYNSPLHF	TGCGCCAGCAGTCAATCGGTCCGGGACAGGGGGTATAATTCACCCCTCCACTTT
TRBJ1-2	TRBV14	-	-	CASSQSTGGSGYTF	TGTGCCAGCAGCCAGTCGACGGGGGGGTCTGGCTACACCTTC
TRBJ2-1	TRBV4-1	few	-	CASRGLGTIYNEQFF	TGCGCCAGCAGAGGACTGGGAACGATTTACAATGAGCAGTTCTTC
TRBJ1-5	TRBV4-2	few	TRBD1	CASAQFTGEPQHF	TGTGCCAGCGCACAATTTACAGGGGAGCCCCAGCATTTT
TRBJ1-6	TRBV10-3	-	TRBD1	CAIRQDRVTYNSPLHF	TGTGCCATCAGACAAGACAGGGTCACCTATAATTCACCCCTCCACTTT
TRBJ1-5	TRBV20-1	few	-	CSALPRGFGNQPQHF	TGCAGTGCTCTCCCGAGGGGATTTGGCAATCAGCCCCAGCATTTT
TRBJ1-1	TRBV5-1	many	-	CASSFQGNTEAFF	TGTGCCAGCAGCTTCCAGGGGAACACTGAAGCTTTCTTT
TRBJ1-2	TRBV7-6	few	-	CASSLFITGRAWGYGYTF	TGTGCCAGCAGCTTATTTATCACGGGCAGGGCCTGGGGCTATGGCTACACCTTC
TRBJ1-5	TRBV9	-	-	CASSATGDGFGLSNQPQHF	TGTGCCAGCAGCGCTACCGGGGATGGGTTTGGATTAAGCAATCAGCCCCAGCATTTT
TRBJ2-7	TRBV10-2	few	-	CASSEGHEQYF	TGCGCCAGCAGTGAGGGGCACGAGCAGTACTTC
TRBJ1-2	TRBV12-3/TRBV12-4	few	-	CASSLLVGGGYTF	TGTGCCAGCAGTTTACTGGTTGGGGGTGGCTACACCTTC
TRBJ2-1	TRBV12-3/TRBV12-4	many	-	CATQKDQTYNEQFF	TGTGCCACCCAGAAAGACCAGACCTACAATGAGCAGTTCTTC
TRBJ1-3	TRBV5-5	many	-	CASSSTRSGNTIYF	TGTGCCAGCAGCTCGACACGCTCTGGAAACACCATATATTTT
TRBJ1-2	TRBV20-1	-	-	CSVQGGYTF	TGCAGTGTTCAGGGGGGCTACACCTTC